Sequencing of this TCR beta chain was carried out in a study of blood T cells in healthy people across ages. Next came a second PCR, run for roughly 6 to 11 cycles, which used a sample-barcoded 5' primer along with a J-beta primer mix. A single record per CDR3 protein comes from TCRdb applying MiXCR to the 5' RACE reads. The sample lists more than 700,000 distinct CDR3 sequences; around half were seen once. The CDR3 sequence is 13 residues long. Germline CDR1 SNHLY, CDR2 FYNNEI. The junction had 3 bases not matched to a gene; V was cut back by 7 bases and J by 4 bases. Sequencing input: blood. The chain uses TRBV2 and TRBJ1-2, with 10 bases identical to TRBD1. The TCR sequence derives from an elderly man in good health. The CDR3 sequence is CASTWTGGYGYTF. CDR3 nucleotides: TGTGCCAGCACCTGGACAGGGGGCTATGGCTACACCTTC.